Shown below are 23 T cell receptor beta chains from a single sample sequenced in a study of technical replicates of blood from a few donors. Repertoires were generated with immunoSEQ multiplex PCR, while TCRdb's copy carries only in-frame clones and drops some. Of 60,000 to 90,000 clones listed, 95% to 96% are singletons. The source material was T cells isolated from PBMCs. These receptors came from a human donor in good health.

V usage is TRBV6-5 and J usage is TRBJ1-3; D unresolved. The CDR3 contains 12 residues. The V end lost 6 bases, the J end lost 7 bases, and 10 bases lay between the germline ends. The germline CDR1 and CDR2 sequences are MNHEY and SVGAGI. In DNA, the CDR3 is TGTGCCAGCAGAACAGAGGGTAACACCATATATTTT. Translated: CASRTEGNTIYF.

The V and J genes are TRBV2 and TRBJ1-5; no firm D call. This CDR3 is built from 13 residues. The germline V gene has CDR1 SNHLY and CDR2 FYNNEI. Deletions cut 7 bases from V and 0 bases from J, with 7 bases between. The CDR3 spells CASMGNSNQPQHF. The CDR3 DNA sequence: TGTGCCAGCATGGGCAATAGCAATCAGCCCCAGCATTTT.

The chain employs TRBV2 and TRBJ2-7, with D hard to call. The CDR3 sequence is 15 residues long. Germline V CDR1 and CDR2: SNHLY, FYNNEI. V was cut by 3 bases and J by 0 bases, with 12 bases left in between. The CDR3 region is CASSESGSISYEQYF. In nucleotides, the CDR3 is TGTGCCAGCAGTGAGTCAGGATCTATCTCCTACGAGCAGTACTTC.

The V gene is TRBV4-1, the J gene TRBJ2-2, with TRBD1 identical over 12 bases. Germline V gene sequence: CDR1 MGHRA, CDR2 YSYEKL. This CDR3 contains 19 residues. Trimming took 3 bases from V and 3 from J; bases not matched to a gene: 11. The CDR3 spells CASSQTPGTGGEDTGELFF. DNA for the CDR3: TGCGCCAGCAGCCAGACTCCCGGGACAGGGGGCGAGGACACCGGGGAGCTGTTTTTT.

J is TRBJ1-1 and V is TRBV11-1; D gene ambiguous. Germline CDR1 reads SGHAT; CDR2 reads FQDESV (reference sequence). This CDR3 region has 13 residues. V lost 4 bases, J lost 1 base, and 7 bases lay in between. CDR3 protein: CASSSLRNTEAFF. The CDR3 DNA sequence: TGTGCCAGCAGCTCTCTTAGGAACACTGAAGCTTTCTTT.

The chain combines TRBV27 with TRBJ2-7; 7 nucleotides align to TRBD1. V lost 5 bases and J lost 4; bases outside the gene matches: 11. The CDR3 has 15 residues. Germline CDR1 reads MNHEY; CDR2 reads SMNVEV (reference sequence). The CDR3 spells CASSPYPRGPYEQYF. DNA of the CDR3: TGTGCCAGCAGTCCCTACCCTAGGGGGCCATACGAGCAGTACTTC.

This clone came up once. This chain joins TRBV7-6 and TRBJ1-5; D gene ambiguous. The germline gives CDR1 SGHVS, CDR2 FNYEAQ. The germline V and J ends were trimmed by 5 bases and 1 base, with 12 bases remaining between them. This CDR3 is built from 15 residues. CDR3 bases: TGTGCCAGCAGCCTAAACACGGGGAGCAATCAGCCCCAGCATTTT. Protein product: CASSLNTGSNQPQHF.

This chain joins TRBV6-5 and TRBJ1-1; 7 bases match TRBD1. V lost 5 bases, J lost 7 bases, and 7 bases stayed unmatched. The CDR3 is 13 amino acids. Germline V lookup: CDR1 MNHEY, CDR2 SVGAGI. DNA for the CDR3: TGTGCCAGCAGTGTTGACAGGGTTGTTGAAGCTTTCTTT. Translated: CASSVDRVVEAFF.

The chain recombines TRBV7-6 with TRBJ2-1, with 9 positions matching TRBD1. The CDR3 spans 14 residues. V lost 6 bases and J lost 6; bases outside the gene matches: 6. CDR1 SGHVS and CDR2 FNYEAQ come from the germline V gene. The CDR3 DNA is TGTGCCAGCAGTCACGGGACAGGGACCAATGAGCAGTTCTTC. Its translation: CASSHGTGTNEQFF.

The CDR3 spells CAISDAGGSYEQYF. CDR3 in DNA: TGTGCCATCAGTGACGCGGGAGGCTCCTACGAGCAGTACTTC. V is TRBV10-3 and J is TRBJ2-7; 8 bases map to TRBD2. The V gene's germline CDR1 is ENHRY and CDR2 SYGVKD. J was trimmed by 0 bases and V by 3 bases; bases with no gene match: 1. The CDR3 has 14 residues.

This chain uses TRBV6-6 with TRBJ1-1; no definite D call. The CDR3 has 14 amino acids. The germline V gene has CDR1 MNHNY and CDR2 SVGAGI (reference sequence). V was shortened by 8 bases and J by 5 bases, with 18 bases between the two germline ends. DNA for the CDR3: TGTGCCAGCTCCCGGCCCTTGGGAGTTACTGAAGCTTTCTTT. The encoded protein is CASSRPLGVTEAFF.

V usage is TRBV7-6 and J usage is TRBJ2-3, with D perhaps TRBD1 (6 bases). Deletions cut 0 bases from V and 1 base from J, with 11 bases between. This CDR3 is 16 amino acids long. Germline CDR1 SGHVS, CDR2 FNYEAQ. CDR3 nucleotides: TGTGCCAGCAGCTTAGCGGGGACACAACGCACAGATACGCAGTATTTT. Amino acid sequence: CASSLAGTQRTDTQYF.

This chain connects TRBV7-9 to TRBJ2-3; 7 bases fit TRBD1. Trimming removed 2 bases from V and 2 bases from J; junction bases left unmatched: 4. The CDR3 extends over 15 amino acids. Germline V gene data show CDR1 as SEHNR and CDR2 as FQNEAQ (reference sequence). CDR3 bases: TGTGCCAGCAGCTTACCGGGACAGAACACAGATACGCAGTATTTT. Translating it yields CASSLPGQNTDTQYF.

The genes are TRBV11-2 and TRBJ2-5, with D uncertain. Germline assignment: CDR1 SGHAT and CDR2 FQNNGV. V was pared by 1 base and J by 5 bases, with 8 bases between. The CDR3 extends over 13 amino acids. The CDR3 coding sequence is TGTGCCAGCAGCTTAGGTTGGCAGGAGACCCAGTACTTC. Translating it yields CASSLGWQETQYF.

This chain joins TRBV2 and TRBJ2-1; 16 positions agree with TRBD2. Germline V gene data show CDR1 as SNHLY and CDR2 as FYNNEI. The CDR3 is made up of 21 amino acids. V dropped 6 bases and J dropped 0; count of bases not matched to a gene: 14. The CDR3 region is CASSSHASGTSGRASYNEQFF. CDR3 DNA: TGTGCCAGCAGCTCGCACGCCTCCGGGACTAGCGGGAGGGCCTCCTACAATGAGCAGTTCTTC.

The chain recombines TRBV19 with TRBJ1-5; 9 bases line up with TRBD1. Germline lookup yields CDR1 LNHDA and CDR2 SQIVND (reference sequence). This CDR3 comprises 16 residues. With V trimmed by 5 bases and J by 6 bases, 11 bases remained unmatched. CDR3: CASSSGGQGGIQPQHF. The CDR3 DNA is TGTGCCAGTAGTTCAGGGGGACAGGGTGGGATTCAGCCCCAGCATTTT.

The CDR3 protein is CASSLHRESYGYTF. The CDR3 region has the DNA TGTGCCAGCAGCTTACATCGGGAGTCTTATGGCTACACCTTC. V gene TRBV7-9 combines with J gene TRBJ1-2; no clear D. V was clipped by 2 bases and J by 5 bases, with 12 bases between them. CDR1 is SEHNR and CDR2 is FQNEAQ in the germline V gene (reference sequence). This CDR3 contains 14 residues.

This clone was picked up one time. The chain links TRBV5-1 to TRBJ1-4, with 10 bases identical to TRBD1. The CDR3 has 15 amino acids. J lost 7 bases, V lost 4 bases, and 7 bases had no gene match. The germline V gene has CDR1 SGHRS and CDR2 YFSETQ. Written as DNA, the CDR3 is TGCGCCAGCAGCCCAGGACAGGGGGATTCTGAAAAACTGTTTTTT. Translation: CASSPGQGDSEKLFF.

The V call is TRBV4-1, the J call TRBJ2-7, with D perhaps TRBD2 (5 bases). The CDR3 is 18 amino acids. The V end lost 0 bases, the J end lost 0 bases, and 18 bases lay between the germline ends. The germline CDR1 and CDR2 sequences are MGHRA and YSYEKL. The CDR3 here is CASSQEAPPSSSSYEQYF. CDR3 coding DNA: TGCGCCAGCAGCCAAGAGGCCCCCCCTAGCTCGTCCTCCTACGAGCAGTACTTC.

The chain carries TRBV27 and TRBJ1-1; a possible D gene is TRBD1 (5 bases). The germline V gene encodes CDR1 MNHEY and CDR2 SMNVEV (reference sequence). The V end lost 2 bases, the J end lost 4 bases, and 11 bases lay between the germline ends. This CDR3 is built from 14 residues. DNA for the CDR3: TGTGCCAGCAGTTTAGTATGGGGCCGCACTGAAGCTTTCTTT. This encodes CASSLVWGRTEAFF.

V gene TRBV27 combines with J gene TRBJ1-1; 7 nucleotides line up with TRBD1. The CDR3 runs to 12 residues. With V trimmed by 6 bases and J by 6 bases, 4 bases remained unmatched. The germline V gene has CDR1 MNHEY and CDR2 SMNVEV (reference sequence). The CDR3: CASSHGTAEAFF. As DNA, the CDR3 is TGTGCCAGCAGCCACGGGACAGCTGAAGCTTTCTTT.

This chain uses TRBV29-1 with TRBJ1-1; D may be TRBD1 (5 bases). The V end lost 0 bases, the J end lost 0 bases, and 14 bases lay between the germline ends. The CDR3 consists of 16 residues. The germline CDR1 and CDR2 sequences are SQVTM and ANQGSEA. In DNA form, the CDR3 reads TGCAGCGTTGAAGATCTTGAGAAGGGGATGAACACTGAAGCTTTCTTT. Translation gives CSVEDLEKGMNTEAFF.

The chain carries TRBV27 and TRBJ2-1; TRBD2 matches at 12 bases. V lost 3 bases to trimming and J lost 11 bases; unmatched junction nucleotides: 8. CDR1 and CDR2 from the germline V gene are MNHEY and SMNVEV (reference sequence). CDR3 length equals 15 residues. CDR3 region: CASSLPPGLAGQQFF. CDR3 DNA sequence: TGTGCCAGCAGTTTGCCACCGGGACTAGCGGGTCAGCAGTTCTTC.